This T cell receptor beta chain was captured by sequencing in a study of T cell responses to AZD1222 COVID-19 vaccine. General study findings and limits: Reports say nearly half of spike-specific TCRs go after unmutated variant regions. Researchers report vaccine-associated CD4 TCRs spanning spike, with dominance at 160-218 and 743-854. Clonal diversity was possibly underestimated; the donors were predominantly white British and more often female.

Of note for this clone: Its antigen is not known.

This CDR3 spans 15 amino acids. Germline loops: CDR1 GTSNPN, CDR2 SVGIG (reference sequence). The V end lost 0 bases, the J end lost 0 bases, and 10 bases lay between the germline ends. Only in-frame clones appear in the TCRdb table, and some are missing; sequencing was by immunoSEQ multiplex PCR. Among about 200,000 clones, 94% were seen once, and the ten largest hold around 1.7%. Sequenced here: peripheral blood, sampled 28 days after the second dose of the MenACWY control vaccine. This receptor was identified in an adult who received the MenACWY meningococcal vaccine as a control. V and J are TRBV30 and TRBJ2-3; no reliable D call. CDR3 residues: CAWSVSVSSTDTQYF. The CDR3 bases are TGTGCCTGGAGTGTATCTGTCAGCAGCACAGATACGCAGTATTTT.